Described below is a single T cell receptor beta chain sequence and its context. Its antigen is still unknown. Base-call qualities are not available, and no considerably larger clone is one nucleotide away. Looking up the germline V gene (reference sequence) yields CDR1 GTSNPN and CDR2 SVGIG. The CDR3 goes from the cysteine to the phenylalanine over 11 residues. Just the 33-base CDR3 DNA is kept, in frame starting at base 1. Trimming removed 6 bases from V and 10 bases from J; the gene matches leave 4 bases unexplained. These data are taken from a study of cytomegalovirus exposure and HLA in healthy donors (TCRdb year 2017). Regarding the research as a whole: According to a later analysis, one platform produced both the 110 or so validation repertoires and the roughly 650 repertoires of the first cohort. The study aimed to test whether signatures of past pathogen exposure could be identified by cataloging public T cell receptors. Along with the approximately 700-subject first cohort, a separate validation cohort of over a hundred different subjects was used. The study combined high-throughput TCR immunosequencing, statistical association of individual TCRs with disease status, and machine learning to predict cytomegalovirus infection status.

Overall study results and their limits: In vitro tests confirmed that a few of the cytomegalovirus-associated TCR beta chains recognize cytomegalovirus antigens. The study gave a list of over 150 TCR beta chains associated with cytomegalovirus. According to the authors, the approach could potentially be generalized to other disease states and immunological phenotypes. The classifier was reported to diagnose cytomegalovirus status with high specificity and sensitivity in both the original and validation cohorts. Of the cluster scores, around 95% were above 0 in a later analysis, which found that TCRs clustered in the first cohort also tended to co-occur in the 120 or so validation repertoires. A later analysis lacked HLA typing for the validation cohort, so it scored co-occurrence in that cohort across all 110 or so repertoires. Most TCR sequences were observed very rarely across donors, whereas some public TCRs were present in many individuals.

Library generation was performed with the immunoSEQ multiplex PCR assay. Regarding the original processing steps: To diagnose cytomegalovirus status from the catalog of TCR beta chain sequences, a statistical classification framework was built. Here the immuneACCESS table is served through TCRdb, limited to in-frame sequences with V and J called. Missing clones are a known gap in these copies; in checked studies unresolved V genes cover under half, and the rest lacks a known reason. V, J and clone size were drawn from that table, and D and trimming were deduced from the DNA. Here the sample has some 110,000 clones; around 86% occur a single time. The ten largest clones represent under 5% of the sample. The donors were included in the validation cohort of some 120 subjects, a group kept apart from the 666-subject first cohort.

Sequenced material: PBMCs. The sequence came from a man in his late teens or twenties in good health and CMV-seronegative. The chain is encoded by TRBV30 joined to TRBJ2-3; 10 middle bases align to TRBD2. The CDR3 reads CACQLAGSQYF. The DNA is TGTGCCTGTCAACTAGCGGGGTCGCAGTATTTT. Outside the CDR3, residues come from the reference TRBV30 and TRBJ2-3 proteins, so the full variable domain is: SQTIHQWPATLVQPVGSPLSLECTVEGTSNPNLYWYRQAAGRGLQLLFYSVGIGQISSEVPQNLSASRPQDRQFILSSKKLLLSDSGFYLCACQLAGSQYFGPGTRLTVL.